These 29 T cell receptor beta chains share one sample of origin, sequenced in a study of cytomegalovirus exposure and HLA in healthy donors. The PCR had 60 Vbeta and 13 Jbeta primers. Profiling relied on immunoSEQ multiplex PCR, and the TCRdb table lists in-frame clones only, not all of them. The sample has roughly 90,000 clones, roughly four fifths seen once. The sequenced sample was PBMCs. The source is a man under 40 in good health and CMV-seropositive.

The CDR3 is CASSGSVPPSAGNTEAFF. As DNA, the CDR3 is TGTGCCAGCTCAGGCTCGGTCCCGCCGTCTGCGGGGAACACTGAAGCTTTCTTT. This sequence joins TRBV18 and TRBJ1-1; D gene ambiguous. CDR1 is KGHSH, CDR2 LQKENI, per germline. This CDR3 has 18 amino acids. The ends were cut back, 5 bases at V and 1 base at J, with 23 bases in the middle.

This clone has a handful of counts. The chain couples TRBV15 to TRBJ1-4, with 7 bases matching TRBD1. The CDR3 runs 16 residues. Germline CDR1 reads LNHNV; CDR2 reads YYDKDF (reference sequence). The trim removed 0 bases at V and 9 bases at J, leaving 10 bases unmatched. The CDR3 DNA is TGTGCCACCAGCAGAGATCGGCAGGGGGAGAAAAAAAAACTGTTTTTT. This encodes CATSRDRQGEKKKLFF. Full variable domain (rest looked up from reference TRBV15 and TRBJ1-4): DAMVIQNPRYQVTQFGKPVTLSCSQTLNHNVMYWYQQKSSQAPKLLFHYYDKDFNNEADTPDNFQSRRPNTSFCFLDIRSPGLGDTAMYLCATSRDRQGEKKKLFFGSGTQLSVL.

The V and J genes are TRBV28 and TRBJ1-5, with 8 bases fitting TRBD1. In germline, CDR1 is MDHEN, CDR2 SYDVKM. J was trimmed by 2 bases and V by 7 bases; bases with no gene match: 7. The CDR3 consists of 15 residues. Written as DNA, the CDR3 is TGTGCCAGCACGGGACAGGTAGGCGGCAATCAGCCCCAGCATTTT. This codes for CASTGQVGGNQPQHF.

V and J are TRBV9 and TRBJ2-2; 8 nucleotides line up with TRBD1. Germline CDR1 and CDR2: SGDLS and YYNGEE. CDR3 length: 16 residues. After removal of 4 bases from V and 0 bases from J, the junction contained 5 bases not matched to a gene. The chain's CDR3 is CASSPRTGTNTGELFF. CDR3 sequence (DNA): TGTGCCAGCAGCCCGCGGACAGGGACGAACACCGGGGAGCTGTTTTTT.

This chain uses TRBV2 with TRBJ2-3, with 12 bases identical to TRBD2. Looked up from germline, CDR1 is SNHLY and CDR2 is FYNNEI. The CDR3 spans 17 residues. J lost 1 base, V lost 5 bases, and 7 bases had no gene match. The CDR3 is CASSTGLAGTGTDTQYF. CDR3 in DNA: TGTGCCAGCAGTACCGGACTAGCGGGAACGGGCACAGATACGCAGTATTTT.

The chain has TRBV5-1 and TRBJ2-1, with 12 bases aligning to TRBD2. The CDR3 loop spans 19 amino acids. The germline gives CDR1 SGHRS, CDR2 YFSETQ. J gave up 1 base and V 4 bases, and 12 bases lay outside the gene matches. CDR3 in amino acids: CASSPVKLAGGRSYNEQFF. CDR3 nucleotides: TGCGCCAGCAGCCCAGTAAAGCTAGCGGGAGGGCGTTCCTACAATGAGCAGTTCTTC.

CDR3 bases: TGTGCCAGCAGTTACTCTAGAGCTAGCACAGATACGCAGTATTTT. Its protein is CASSYSRASTDTQYF. The V and J genes are TRBV6-5 and TRBJ2-3; D remains unclear. The ends were cut back, 0 bases at V and 0 bases at J, with 7 bases in the middle. Germline-derived CDR1 and CDR2 are MNHEY and SVGAGI. The CDR3 has 15 amino acids.

V is TRBV7-8 and J is TRBJ1-2; D not resolved. The CDR3 totals 21 residues. The germline V gene has CDR1 SGHVS and CDR2 FQNEAQ. V was pared by 1 base and J by 3 bases, with 30 bases between. This CDR3 reads CASSLGRFPGVPVKGDYGYTF. In DNA form, the CDR3 reads TGTGCCAGCAGCTTAGGGAGGTTTCCGGGAGTCCCAGTGAAGGGCGACTATGGCTACACCTTC.

The sample holds a few counts of this clone. J is TRBJ1-1 and V is TRBV7-9; 8 bases agree with TRBD1. Trimming took 1 base from V and 0 from J; bases not matched to a gene: 7. Germline V gene sequence: CDR1 SEHNR, CDR2 FQNEAQ (reference sequence). The CDR3 loop spans 17 amino acids. CDR3 in amino acids: CASSLGRTGMMNTEAFF. CDR3 DNA: TGTGCCAGCAGCTTAGGGAGGACAGGGATGATGAACACTGAAGCTTTCTTT.

The rearrangement uses TRBV7-8 and TRBJ2-7, with 8 bases matching TRBD1. The CDR3 has 15 amino acids. The J segment lost 1 base and the V segment lost 5 bases, leaving 7 bases of the junction unmatched. Per the germline V gene, CDR1 is SGHVS and CDR2 is FQNEAQ. In DNA, the CDR3 is TGTGCCAGCAGCCCCGGGCAGGGGGCTTCCTACGAGCAGTACTTC. This sequence encodes CASSPGQGASYEQYF.

V is TRBV28 and J is TRBJ1-5; D call uncertain. The germline V and J ends were trimmed by 7 bases and 4 bases, with 14 bases remaining between them. The CDR3 covers 14 residues. Germline assignment: CDR1 MDHEN and CDR2 SYDVKM. The DNA for the CDR3 is TGTGCCAGCACGGGAACCGCGGGTAATCAGCCCCAGCATTTT. Protein sequence: CASTGTAGNQPQHF.

The rearrangement uses TRBV10-3 and TRBJ2-2; 7 nucleotides agree with TRBD1. Germline-derived CDR1 and CDR2 are ENHRY and SYGVKD. CDR3 length: 16 residues. V lost 4 bases to trimming and J lost 4 bases; unmatched junction nucleotides: 9. CDR3 sequence (DNA): TGTGCCATCAGTGGGCACGGACAGGTCTTCACCGGGGAGCTGTTTTTT. It translates to CAISGHGQVFTGELFF.

The chain has TRBV2 and TRBJ1-5; D is uncertain. Germline CDR1 SNHLY, CDR2 FYNNEI. The CDR3 has 14 amino acids. With 3 bases removed from V and 3 bases from J, the gap between germline ends came to 9 bases. The CDR3 protein is CASSDSGYNQPQHF. DNA of the CDR3: TGTGCCAGCAGTGACTCGGGTTACAATCAGCCCCAGCATTTT.

The genes are TRBV5-1 and TRBJ2-7; 7 nucleotides agree with TRBD1. Per the germline V gene, CDR1 is SGHRS and CDR2 is YFSETQ. This CDR3 has 14 residues. J was trimmed by 0 bases and V by 7 bases; bases with no gene match: 7. CDR3 nucleotides: TGCGCCAGCTCATGGGGACAGAGCTCCTACGAGCAGTACTTC. Encoded protein: CASSWGQSSYEQYF.

The rearrangement links TRBV28 to TRBJ2-1; no definite D call. CDR1 is MDHEN and CDR2 is SYDVKM in the germline V gene. The germline V and J ends were trimmed by 3 bases and 5 bases, with 8 bases remaining between them. The CDR3 extends over 13 amino acids. The CDR3 coding sequence is TGTGCCAGCAGTTTCGGTGGTCACAATGAGCAGTTCTTC. As protein: CASSFGGHNEQFF.

V gene TRBV14 combines with J gene TRBJ2-3; TRBD2 agrees at 8 bases. V trimming: 0 bases; J trimming: 2 bases; junction bases outside the gene matches: 10. The germline CDR1 and CDR2 sequences are SGHDN and FVKESK. This CDR3 contains 18 residues. CDR3 residues: CASSQDRILADFTDTQYF. The CDR3 DNA sequence: TGTGCCAGCAGCCAAGACAGAATACTAGCGGACTTCACAGATACGCAGTATTTT. Together with reference TRBV14 and TRBJ2-3, the CDR3 gives the full variable domain: EAGVTQFPSHSVIEKGQTVTLRCDPISGHDNLYWYRRVMGKEIKFLLHFVKESKQDESGMPNNRFLAERTGGTYSTLKVQPAELEDSGVYFCASSQDRILADFTDTQYFGPGTRLTVL.

The V call is TRBV7-2, the J call TRBJ2-4; 13 bases align to TRBD2. The trim removed 3 bases at V and 0 bases at J, leaving 2 bases unmatched. The CDR3 spans 17 residues. CDR1 is SGHTA and CDR2 is FQGNSA in the germline V gene. The DNA of the CDR3 is TGTGCCAGCAGCTTGGGACTAGCGGGATTAGCCAAAAACATTCAGTACTTC. As protein: CASSLGLAGLAKNIQYF.

V and J are TRBV9 and TRBJ1-2; D remains ambiguous. In germline, CDR1 is SGDLS, CDR2 YYNGEE. The CDR3 spans 12 residues. V lost 0 bases and J lost 4, with 4 bases in between. Here the CDR3 reads CASSVVSYGYTF. DNA of the CDR3: TGTGCCAGCAGCGTAGTGAGCTATGGCTACACCTTC.

This chain uses TRBV28 with TRBJ2-7; 9 positions agree with TRBD2. The CDR3 loop spans 16 amino acids. Germline-derived CDR1 and CDR2 are MDHEN and SYDVKM. Trimming cost V 3 bases and J 0 bases; bases outside gene matches: 6. CDR3 coding DNA: TGTGCCAGCAGTTTGTATACTAGCGGGTTCTCCTACGAGCAGTACTTC. Protein product: CASSLYTSGFSYEQYF.

The genes are TRBV9 and TRBJ2-7, with no clear D. The CDR3 loop spans 14 amino acids. V was shortened by 0 bases and J by 3 bases, with 10 bases between the two germline ends. Germline V gene data show CDR1 as SGDLS and CDR2 as YYNGEE. CDR3 bases: TGTGCCAGCAGCGTAGGTAGTAGTTTCTACGAGCAGTACTTC. This encodes CASSVGSSFYEQYF.

CDR3 residues: CASSEFWTSGRLPTGELFF. In DNA form, the CDR3 reads TGTGCCAGCAGTGAATTTTGGACTAGCGGGAGGCTCCCGACCGGGGAGCTGTTTTTT. The V call is TRBV6-1, the J call TRBJ2-2, with 14 bases matching TRBD2. The CDR3 has 19 amino acids. Trimming took 2 bases from V and 5 from J; bases not matched to a gene: 10. Germline CDR1 and CDR2: MNHNS and SASEGT.

The chain carries TRBV5-6 and TRBJ1-5; D is uncertain. This CDR3 has 12 amino acids. V was trimmed by 0 bases and J by 7 bases, leaving 5 bases between them. CDR1 SGHDT and CDR2 YYEEEE come from the germline V gene. The CDR3: CASSLVGQPQHF. The CDR3 DNA reads as TGTGCCAGCAGCTTGGTCGGGCAGCCCCAGCATTTT.

This chain uses TRBV4-1 with TRBJ2-7; 9 positions agree with TRBD1. The V gene end was trimmed by 0 bases and the J gene end by 2 bases; junction bases not matched to a gene: 2. The CDR3 is 15 amino acids. Germline-derived CDR1 and CDR2 are MGHRA and YSYEKL. The CDR3 nucleotides are TGCGCCAGCAGCCAAGAAGGACAGGGGACCTACGAGCAGTACTTC. Translation: CASSQEGQGTYEQYF.

A few counts support this clone. Other DNA sequences in this specimen translate into the identical CDR3. V usage is TRBV5-6 and J usage is TRBJ1-5, with D maybe TRBD1 (6 bases). Trimming removed 0 bases at V and 5 bases at J, with 6 bases between. Germline V CDR1 and CDR2: SGHDT, YYEEEE. The CDR3 covers 13 residues. The CDR3 DNA reads TGTGCCAGCAGCTTGGCAGGGGATCAGCCCCAGCATTTT. Protein: CASSLAGDQPQHF.

The chain combines TRBV21-1 with TRBJ2-4; TRBD2, the table's D call, was not compared with the DNA. TRBV21-1 is a pseudogene locus. The CDR3 sequence is 18 residues long. The CDR3, as DNA: TGTGCCAGCAGCTCCCGACTAGCGGGGTACCTAGCCAAAAACATTCAGTACTTC. Amino acid sequence: CASSSRLAGYLAKNIQYF.

The chain carries TRBV11-2 and TRBJ2-5; 8 nucleotides line up with TRBD2. Germline V gives CDR1 SGHAT, CDR2 FQNNGV. The V segment lost 5 bases and the J segment 9 bases; nucleotides outside the gene matches: 11. The CDR3 spans 14 residues. This CDR3 is CASSPGGREGAQYF. CDR3 coding DNA: TGTGCCAGCAGCCCCGGGGGACGGGAGGGAGCCCAGTACTTC.

Only a few counts were recorded for this clone. This chain connects TRBV6-1 to TRBJ2-7; TRBD1 matches 9 bases. The V gene's germline CDR1 is MNHNS and CDR2 SASEGT. The junction had 1 base not matched to a gene; V was cut back by 0 bases and J by 1 base. The CDR3 contains 15 residues. This CDR3 is CASSEADRGSYEQYF. The CDR3 nucleotides are TGTGCCAGCAGTGAAGCGGACAGGGGATCCTACGAGCAGTACTTC.

The chain links TRBV7-2 to TRBJ1-6; TRBD1 matches at 7 bases. V was pared by 4 bases and J by 7 bases, with 7 bases of the junction left unmatched. The CDR3 loop spans 15 amino acids. Germline CDR1 and CDR2: SGHTA and FQGNSA. The CDR3, as DNA: TGTGCCAGCAGCTCTAGACAGGGAACGAATTCACCCCTCCACTTT. It codes for CASSSRQGTNSPLHF. The whole variable domain, remainder taken from reference TRBV7-2 and TRBJ1-6, is GAGVSQSPSNKVTEKGKDVELRCDPISGHTALYWYRQSLGQGLEFLIYFQGNSAPDKSGLPSDRFSAERTGGSVSTLTIQRTQQEDSAVYLCASSSRQGTNSPLHFGNGTRLTVT.

The rearrangement links TRBV19 to TRBJ1-2; D is perhaps TRBD1 (5 bases). Germline CDR1 and CDR2: LNHDA and SQIVND (reference sequence). The CDR3 totals 13 residues. V was shortened by 1 base and J by 6 bases, with 9 bases between the two germline ends. The CDR3 loop reads CASSIGAGNGYTF. The CDR3 DNA reads as TGTGCCAGTAGTATAGGGGCAGGGAATGGCTACACCTTC. The entire variable domain, with the rest obtained from reference TRBV19 and TRBJ1-2, is as follows: DGGITQSPKYLFRKEGQNVTLSCEQNLNHDAMYWYRQDPGQGLRLIYYSQIVNDFQKGDIAEGYSVSREKKESFPLTVTSAQKNPTAFYLCASSIGAGNGYTFGSGTRLTVV.